The entry below gives a single T cell receptor beta chain sequence along with its context. Its antigen is unknown. These data are taken from a study of T-cell memory formation after mild COVID-19. Overall study results and limits: Those CD4+ clones that contracted were mainly in CM and EM (CD8+ ones in EMRA). The study found balanced CD4/CD8 in clones contracting day 15 to 85 and a CD4+ lean in later expanders. The authors did not confirm SARS-CoV-2 specificity of second-wave clones peaking day 37.

Libraries for TCRalpha and TCRbeta carried sample barcodes and unique molecular identifiers via 5'RACE. A single record per CDR3 protein comes from TCRdb applying MiXCR to the 5' RACE reads. The table has about 400,000 distinct CDR3 sequences, about a sixth seen once. This CDR3 is built from 17 residues. Per the germline V gene, CDR1 is WSHSY and CDR2 is SAAADI. Trimming removed 4 bases from V and 0 bases from J, with 17 bases in between. This TCR derives from a man between 18 and 35 years old who had mild COVID-19 (a few samples of this study predate the infection). Cell type and time point are not known. This sequence joins TRBV10-2 and TRBJ2-3; the D gene is possibly TRBD1 (5 bases). Input material: PBMCs or a T cell subset sorted from them (not recorded which). The CDR3 here is CASSVLPTDISTDTQYF. CDR3 nucleotide sequence: TGCGCCAGCAGTGTTCTCCCGACGGACATTAGCACAGATACGCAGTATTTT.